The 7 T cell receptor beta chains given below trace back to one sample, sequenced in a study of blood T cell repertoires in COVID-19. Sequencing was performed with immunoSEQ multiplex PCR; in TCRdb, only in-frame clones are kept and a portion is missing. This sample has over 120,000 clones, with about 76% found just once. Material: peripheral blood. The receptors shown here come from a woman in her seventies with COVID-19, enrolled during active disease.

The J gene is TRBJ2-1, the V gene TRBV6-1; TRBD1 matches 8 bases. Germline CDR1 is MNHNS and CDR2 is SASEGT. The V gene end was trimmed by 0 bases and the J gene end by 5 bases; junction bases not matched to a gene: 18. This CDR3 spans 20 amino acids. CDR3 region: CASSEALAGGQKGGNNEQFF. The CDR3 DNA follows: TGTGCCAGCAGTGAAGCGCTTGCAGGGGGCCAGAAAGGGGGTAACAATGAGCAGTTCTTC.

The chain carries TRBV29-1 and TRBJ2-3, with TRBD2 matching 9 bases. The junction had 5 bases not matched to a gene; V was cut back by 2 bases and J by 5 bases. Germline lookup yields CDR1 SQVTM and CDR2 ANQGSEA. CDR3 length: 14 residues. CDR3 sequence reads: CSVELRGGIDTQYF. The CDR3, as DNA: TGCAGCGTTGAATTGCGGGGGGGAATAGATACGCAGTATTTT.

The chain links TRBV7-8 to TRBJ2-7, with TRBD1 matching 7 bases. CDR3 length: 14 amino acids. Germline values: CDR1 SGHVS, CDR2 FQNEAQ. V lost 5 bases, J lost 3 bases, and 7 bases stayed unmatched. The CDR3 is CASSRAGGNYEQYF. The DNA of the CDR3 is TGTGCCAGCAGCCGAGCAGGGGGTAACTACGAGCAGTACTTC.

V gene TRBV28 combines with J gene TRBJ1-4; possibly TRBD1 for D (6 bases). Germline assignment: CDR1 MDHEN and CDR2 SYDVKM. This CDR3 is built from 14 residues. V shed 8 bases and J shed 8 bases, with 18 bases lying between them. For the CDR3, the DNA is TGTGCCAGCTCCGAGTGGGGCAGGGGAGAAAAACTGTTTTTT. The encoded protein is CASSEWGRGEKLFF.

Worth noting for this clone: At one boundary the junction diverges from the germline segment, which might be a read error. CDR3 sequence reads: CASSWTGASTGEPFF. In nucleotides, the CDR3 is TGTGCCAGCAGCTGGACAGGGGCGAGCACCGGGGAGCCGTTTTTT. The genes are TRBV7-8 and TRBJ2-2; 9 bases align to TRBD1. Germline assignment: CDR1 SGHVS and CDR2 FQNEAQ. The CDR3 length is 15 residues.

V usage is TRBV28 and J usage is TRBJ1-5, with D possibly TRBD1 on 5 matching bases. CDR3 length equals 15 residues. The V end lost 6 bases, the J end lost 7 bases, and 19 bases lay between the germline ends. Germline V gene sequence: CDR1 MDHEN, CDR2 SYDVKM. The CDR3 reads CASRPGGRVEQPQHF. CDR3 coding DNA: TGTGCCAGCAGGCCGGGGGGGAGGGTGGAACAGCCCCAGCATTTT.

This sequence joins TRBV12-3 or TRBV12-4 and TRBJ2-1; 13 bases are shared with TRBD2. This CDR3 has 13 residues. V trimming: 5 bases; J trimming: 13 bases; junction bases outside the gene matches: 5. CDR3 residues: CASSGTSGAKQFF. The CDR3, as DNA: TGTGCCAGCAGTGGGACTAGCGGGGCAAAACAGTTCTTC.